These 7 T cell receptor beta chains originate from one sample sequenced in a study of cytomegalovirus exposure and HLA in healthy donors. Vbeta (60) and Jbeta (13) primers were used in the PCR. Generated by immunoSEQ multiplex PCR, the TCRdb table keeps only in-frame clones and is missing some. In the table there are about 86,000 clones, just over 70% of which are singletons. Sequencing input: PBMCs. The source is a man in his sixties in good health and CMV-seronegative.

This chain connects TRBV9 to TRBJ2-7, with D maybe TRBD1 (6 bases). The V end lost 3 bases, the J end lost 2 bases, and 21 bases lay between the germline ends. This CDR3 is 17 amino acids long. CDR1 is SGDLS and CDR2 is YYNGEE in the germline V gene. As DNA, the CDR3 is TGTGCCAGCAGCGCGGGCGGCCCTGACAGGCCACCCTACGAGCAGTACTTC. Translating it yields CASSAGGPDRPPYEQYF.

CDR3 residues: CASRFNGGGSGANVLTF. CDR3 coding DNA: TGTGCCAGTAGGTTTAACGGGGGGGGCTCTGGGGCCAACGTCCTGACTTTC. This sequence joins TRBV19 and TRBJ2-6; 8 nucleotides match TRBD2. CDR3 length equals 17 residues. V lost 6 bases to trimming and J lost 0 bases; unmatched junction nucleotides: 7. Per the germline V gene, CDR1 is LNHDA and CDR2 is SQIVND (reference sequence).

V is TRBV6-1 and J is TRBJ2-2; D is uncertain. V was pared by 2 bases and J by 1 base, with 8 bases between. Germline lookup yields CDR1 MNHNS and CDR2 SASEGT. CDR3 length: 15 residues. The CDR3 DNA reads as TGTGCCAGCAGTGAAAGTTGGCTGAACACCGGGGAGCTGTTTTTT. Protein product: CASSESWLNTGELFF.

The V gene is TRBV7-6, the J gene TRBJ1-2, with D possibly TRBD1 on 5 matching bases. This CDR3 comprises 15 residues. Germline V gene sequence: CDR1 SGHVS, CDR2 FNYEAQ. The V end was cut by 5 bases, the J end by 7 bases, with 20 bases between. For the CDR3, the DNA is TGTGCCAGCAGCCCGGAGGGGCAGGTTACGGCTGGCTACACCTTC. Residues: CASSPEGQVTAGYTF.

The chain has TRBV6-1 and TRBJ2-5, with 9 bases that match TRBD2. CDR3 size: 15 residues. The ends lost 1 base at V and 5 bases at J; junction bases unmatched: 5. In germline, CDR1 is MNHNS, CDR2 SASEGT. The CDR3 bases are TGTGCCAGCAGTGAAGGGGGCGGGGGGGCTGAGACCCAGTACTTC. Translation: CASSEGGGGAETQYF.

This chain links TRBV4-3 with TRBJ2-7; possibly TRBD1 for D (5 bases). Per germline, CDR1 LGHNA and CDR2 YSLEER. The CDR3 length is 15 residues. V was clipped by 0 bases and J by 1 base, with 10 bases between them. Here the CDR3 reads CASSQDIQESYEQYF. The CDR3 DNA is TGCGCCAGCAGCCAAGATATACAGGAATCCTACGAGCAGTACTTC.

The rearrangement joins TRBV6-5 to TRBJ2-3; TRBD1 agrees at 7 bases. The trim removed 6 bases at V and 0 bases at J, leaving 0 bases unmatched. The length of the CDR3 is 13 residues. Germline V gene data show CDR1 as MNHEY and CDR2 as SVGAGI. CDR3 coding DNA: TGTGCCAGCAGGGACAGGAGCACAGATACGCAGTATTTT. Protein sequence: CASRDRSTDTQYF.